The 10 T cell receptor beta chains below were found in one sample sequenced in a study of T cells in Graves' hyperthyroidism and ophthalmopathy. RNA transcripts served as the template for amplifying TCR beta CDR3 regions. First-round RT-PCR of the TCR CDR3 relied on the HTBI primer set. Using its own MiXCR run on the multiplex PCR reads, TCRdb lists one record per CDR3 protein. The sample carries a few hundred thousand distinct CDR3 sequences, approximately 13% recorded once. Sequenced: blood. Receptors originate from a woman aged 18-29 years with Graves' hyperthyroidism.

This clonotype came up many times. V and J are TRBV6-1 and TRBJ1-2; D not resolved. Trimming removed 2 bases at V and 8 bases at J, with 15 bases between. In germline, CDR1 is MNHNS, CDR2 SASEGT. The CDR3 runs 14 residues. CDR3 region: CASSELTGSGGYTF. The CDR3 DNA reads as TGTGCCAGCAGTGAATTGACCGGCTCGGGAGGCTACACCTTC.

This clonotype was recorded many times. The V call is TRBV13, the J call TRBJ2-1, with D perhaps being TRBD1 or TRBD2 (5 bases each). Germline assignment: CDR1 PRHDT and CDR2 FYEKMQ (reference sequence). The CDR3 length is 17 residues. V was trimmed by 3 bases and J by 3 bases, leaving 18 bases between them. CDR3 sequence reads: CASSLVEGPHRYNEQFF. DNA of the CDR3: TGTGCCAGCAGCTTGGTCGAGGGGCCCCACCGCTACAATGAGCAGTTCTTC. Looking up the rest from reference TRBV13 and TRBJ2-1 gives the full variable domain: AAGVIQSPRHLIKEKRETATLKCYPIPRHDTVYWYQQGPGQDPQFLISFYEKMQSDKGSIPDRFSAQQFSDYHSELNMSSLELGDSALYFCASSLVEGPHRYNEQFFGPGTRLTVL.

This clonotype was seen a few times. The chain employs TRBV9 and TRBJ2-6, with D hard to call. The CDR3 is made up of 16 amino acids. Per germline, CDR1 SGDLS and CDR2 YYNGEE. V lost 0 bases, J lost 4 bases, and 11 bases lay in between. CDR3 nucleotides: TGTGCCAGCAGCGTAGAGTGGGCCCCAGGGGCCAACGTCCTGACTTTC. It encodes CASSVEWAPGANVLTF.

The CDR3 loop is CSAAMEGYYEQYF. CDR3 nucleotide sequence: TGCAGTGCTGCGATGGAGGGGTACTACGAGCAGTACTTC. J is TRBJ2-7 and V is TRBV20-1, with D possibly matching TRBD2 (6 bases). The CDR3 runs to 13 residues. V was cut by 5 bases and J by 3 bases, with 14 bases left in between. Germline values: CDR1 DFQATT, CDR2 SNEGSKA (reference sequence).

This clonotype came up many times. The V call is TRBV6-2 or TRBV6-3, the J call TRBJ2-1; no clear D gene. Germline V gene data show CDR1 as MNHEY and CDR2 as SVGEGT. Trimming took off 8 bases at V and 6 bases at J, with 8 bases between the two ends. The CDR3 runs 11 residues. CDR3 region: CASFGVNEQFF. CDR3 coding DNA: TGTGCCAGCTTCGGAGTCAATGAGCAGTTCTTC.

This clonotype has ten or more counts. The chain joins TRBV6-1 to TRBJ1-2; 8 nucleotides line up with TRBD1. V was pared by 1 base and J by 4 bases, with 2 bases of the junction left unmatched. The CDR3 has 14 residues. Germline values: CDR1 MNHNS, CDR2 SASEGT. CDR3 coding DNA: TGTGCCAGCAGTGAAGGGACAGGGCTCTATGGCTACACCTTC. It is translated as CASSEGTGLYGYTF.

This clonotype was observed at least ten times. In DNA, the CDR3 is TGTGCCATCAGTGAGTTAAAAGGGGCCGGCACAGATACGCAGTATTTT. It is translated as CAISELKGAGTDTQYF. The V and J genes are TRBV10-3 and TRBJ2-3; possible D gene TRBD1, 5 bases. This CDR3 comprises 16 residues. V was cut by 1 base and J by 1 base, with 12 bases left in between. CDR1 and CDR2 (germline): ENHRY, SYGVKD.

This clonotype was seen many times. The chain is built from TRBV2 and TRBJ2-7; D remains ambiguous. Germline CDR1 SNHLY, CDR2 FYNNEI. This CDR3 is built from 14 residues. Deletions cut 2 bases from V and 3 bases from J, with 11 bases between. The CDR3 protein is CASSEIPSDYEQYF. In DNA form, the CDR3 reads TGTGCCAGCAGTGAAATCCCCAGCGACTACGAGCAGTACTTC.

The table lists this clonotype with a few counts. The gene calls are TRBV19 and TRBJ1-5, with a possible D match to TRBD1 (6 bases). Germline CDR1 reads LNHDA; CDR2 reads SQIVND (reference sequence). V was cut by 1 base and J by 5 bases, with 9 bases left in between. The CDR3 covers 14 residues. The CDR3 DNA follows: TGTGCCAGTAGTATAGTCCAGGGGCATCAGCCCCAGCATTTT. It yields the protein CASSIVQGHQPQHF. Combining the CDR3 with reference TRBV19 and TRBJ1-5 gives the whole variable domain DGGITQSPKYLFRKEGQNVTLSCEQNLNHDAMYWYRQDPGQGLRLIYYSQIVNDFQKGDIAEGYSVSREKKESFPLTVTSAQKNPTAFYLCASSIVQGHQPQHFGDGTRLSIL.

This clonotype was counted only a few times. This sequence joins TRBV3-1 and TRBJ2-5, with D uncertain. V was pared by 0 bases and J by 6 bases, with 5 bases between. The germline V gene encodes CDR1 LGHDT and CDR2 YNNKEL (reference sequence). CDR3 size: 12 residues. The CDR3: CASSQDPKTQYF. The CDR3 DNA sequence: TGTGCCAGCAGCCAAGATCCAAAGACCCAGTACTTC.